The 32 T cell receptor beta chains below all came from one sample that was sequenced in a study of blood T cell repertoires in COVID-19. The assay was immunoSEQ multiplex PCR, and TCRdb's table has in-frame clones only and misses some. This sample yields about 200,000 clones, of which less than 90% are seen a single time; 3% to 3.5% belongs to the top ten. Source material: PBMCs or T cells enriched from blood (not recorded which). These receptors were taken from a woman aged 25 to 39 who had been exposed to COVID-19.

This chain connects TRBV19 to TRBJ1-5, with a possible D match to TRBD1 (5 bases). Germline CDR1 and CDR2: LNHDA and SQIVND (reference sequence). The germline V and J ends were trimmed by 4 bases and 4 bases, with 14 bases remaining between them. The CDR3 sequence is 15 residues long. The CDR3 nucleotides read TGTGCCAGTAGTACCGGAGCAGGGAGGAATCAGCCCCAGCATTTT. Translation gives CASSTGAGRNQPQHF.

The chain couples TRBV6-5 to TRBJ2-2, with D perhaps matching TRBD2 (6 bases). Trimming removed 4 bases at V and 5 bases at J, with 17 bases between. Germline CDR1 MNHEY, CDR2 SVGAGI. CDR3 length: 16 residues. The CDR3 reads CASSLRTISVTGELFF. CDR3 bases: TGTGCCAGCAGTTTACGGACTATTTCGGTGACCGGGGAGCTGTTTTTT.

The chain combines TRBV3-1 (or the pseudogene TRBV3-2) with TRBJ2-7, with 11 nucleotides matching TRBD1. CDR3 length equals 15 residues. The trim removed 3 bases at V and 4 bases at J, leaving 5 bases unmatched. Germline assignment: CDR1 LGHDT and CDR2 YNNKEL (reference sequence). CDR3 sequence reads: CASSQEGQGGYEQYF. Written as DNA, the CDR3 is TGTGCCAGCAGCCAGGAGGGACAGGGGGGATACGAGCAGTACTTC.

CDR3 sequence (DNA): TGCGCCAGCAGCCAACTACTAGCGGGGGGATCCTACAATGAGCAGTTCTTC. It specifies CASSQLLAGGSYNEQFF. The rearrangement links TRBV4-3 to TRBJ2-1, with 12 nucleotides matching TRBD2. CDR3 length: 17 residues. The trim removed 2 bases at V and 1 base at J, leaving 3 bases unmatched. CDR1 is LGHNA, CDR2 YSLEER, per germline.

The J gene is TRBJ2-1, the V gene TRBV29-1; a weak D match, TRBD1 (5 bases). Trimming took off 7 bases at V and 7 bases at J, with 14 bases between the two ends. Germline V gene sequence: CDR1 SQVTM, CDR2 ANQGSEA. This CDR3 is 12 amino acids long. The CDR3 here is CSAAPGFNEQFF. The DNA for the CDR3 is TGCAGCGCCGCCCCAGGGTTTAATGAGCAGTTCTTC.

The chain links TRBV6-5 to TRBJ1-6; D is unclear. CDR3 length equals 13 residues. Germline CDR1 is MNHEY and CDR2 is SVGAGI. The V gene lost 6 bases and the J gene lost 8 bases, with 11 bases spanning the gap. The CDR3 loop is CASSSVQDSPLHF. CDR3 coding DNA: TGTGCCAGCAGCTCCGTTCAGGATTCACCCCTCCACTTT.

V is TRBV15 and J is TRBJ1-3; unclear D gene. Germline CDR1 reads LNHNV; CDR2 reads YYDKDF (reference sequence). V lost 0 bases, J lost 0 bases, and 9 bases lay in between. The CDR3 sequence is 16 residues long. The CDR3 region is CATSRDYELSGNTIYF. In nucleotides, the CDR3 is TGTGCCACCAGCAGAGATTATGAACTCTCTGGAAACACCATATATTTT.

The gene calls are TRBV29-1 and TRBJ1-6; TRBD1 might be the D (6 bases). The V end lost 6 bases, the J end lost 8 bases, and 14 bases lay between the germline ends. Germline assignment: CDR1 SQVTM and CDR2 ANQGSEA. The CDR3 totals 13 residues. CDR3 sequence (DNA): TGCAGCGTAGCGGACAGTGCGGATTCACCCCTCCACTTT. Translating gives CSVADSADSPLHF. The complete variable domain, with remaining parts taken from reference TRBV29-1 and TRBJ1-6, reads SAVISQKPSRDICQRGTSLTIQCQVDSQVTMMFWYRQQPGQSLTLIATANQGSEATYESGFVIDKFPISRPNLTFSTLTVSNMSPEDSSIYLCSVADSADSPLHFGNGTRLTVT.

DNA of the CDR3: TGTGCCAGCAGTTTATATAACACTGAAGCTTTCTTT. It encodes CASSLYNTEAFF. The genes are TRBV12-3 or TRBV12-4 and TRBJ1-1; unclear D gene. The CDR3 has 12 residues. Trimming took off 2 bases at V and 2 bases at J, with 3 bases between the two ends.

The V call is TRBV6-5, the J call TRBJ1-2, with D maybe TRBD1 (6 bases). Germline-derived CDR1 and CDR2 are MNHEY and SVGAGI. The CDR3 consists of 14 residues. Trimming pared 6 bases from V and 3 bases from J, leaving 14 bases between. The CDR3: CASSLGQQYYGYTF. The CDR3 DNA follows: TGTGCCAGCAGCTTAGGACAGCAGTACTATGGCTACACCTTC.

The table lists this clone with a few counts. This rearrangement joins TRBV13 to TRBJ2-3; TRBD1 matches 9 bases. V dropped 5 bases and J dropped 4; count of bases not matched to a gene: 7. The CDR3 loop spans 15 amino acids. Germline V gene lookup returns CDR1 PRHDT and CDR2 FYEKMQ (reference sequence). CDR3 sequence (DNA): TGTGCCAGCAGCAAACCGGGACAGGGTTCAGATACGCAGTATTTT. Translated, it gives CASSKPGQGSDTQYF.

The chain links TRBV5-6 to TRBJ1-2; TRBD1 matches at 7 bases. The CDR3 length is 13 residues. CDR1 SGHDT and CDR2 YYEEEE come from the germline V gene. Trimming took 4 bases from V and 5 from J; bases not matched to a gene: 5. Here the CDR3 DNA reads TGTGCCAGCAGCCGCAGGGGGATTTATGGCTACACCTTC. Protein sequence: CASSRRGIYGYTF.

The DNA of the CDR3 is TGTGCCAGCAGTGACAACAGGGCGGGTGGTGAAAAACTGTTTTTT. This translates into CASSDNRAGGEKLFF. The V gene is TRBV6-2 or TRBV6-3, the J gene TRBJ1-4; TRBD1 might be the D (6 bases). CDR1 is MNHEY and CDR2 is SVGEGT in the germline V gene. V lost 5 bases and J lost 7, with 17 bases in between. This CDR3 contains 15 residues.

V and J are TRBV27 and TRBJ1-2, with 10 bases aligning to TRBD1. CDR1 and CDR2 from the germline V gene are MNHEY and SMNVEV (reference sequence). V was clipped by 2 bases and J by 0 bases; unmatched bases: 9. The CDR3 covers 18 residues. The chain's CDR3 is CASSLVGTGVFPNYGYTF. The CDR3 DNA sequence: TGTGCCAGCAGTTTAGTCGGGACAGGGGTTTTCCCTAACTATGGCTACACCTTC.

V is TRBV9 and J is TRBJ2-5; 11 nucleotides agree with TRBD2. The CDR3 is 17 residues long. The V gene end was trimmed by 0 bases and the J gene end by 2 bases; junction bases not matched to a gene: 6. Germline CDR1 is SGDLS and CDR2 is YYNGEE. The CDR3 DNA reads TGTGCCAGCAGCGTAGCGGTTAGCGGGGGGGGACAAGAGACCCAGTACTTC. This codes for CASSVAVSGGGQETQYF.

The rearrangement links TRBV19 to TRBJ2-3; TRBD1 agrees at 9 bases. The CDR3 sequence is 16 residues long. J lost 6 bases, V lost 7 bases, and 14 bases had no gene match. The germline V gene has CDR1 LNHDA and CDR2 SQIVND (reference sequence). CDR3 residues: CASTRDRAQKRDTQYF. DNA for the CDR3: TGTGCCAGTACTAGGGACAGGGCTCAGAAAAGGGATACGCAGTATTTT.

The CDR3 sequence is CASSHGMNTGELFF. CDR3 nucleotide sequence: TGTGCCAGCAGCCACGGGATGAACACCGGGGAGCTGTTTTTT. The V call is TRBV5-4, the J call TRBJ2-2; possibly TRBD2 for D (5 bases). Germline CDR1 is SGHNT and CDR2 is YYREEE (reference sequence). The CDR3 consists of 14 residues. The ends were cut back, 4 bases at V and 1 base at J, with 8 bases in the middle. Full variable domain (outside the CDR3, taken from reference TRBV5-4 and TRBJ2-2): ETGVTQSPTHLIKTRGQQVTLRCSSQSGHNTVSWYQQALGQGPQFIFQYYREEENGRGNFPPRFSGLQFPNYSSELNVNALELDDSALYLCASSHGMNTGELFFGEGSRLTVL.

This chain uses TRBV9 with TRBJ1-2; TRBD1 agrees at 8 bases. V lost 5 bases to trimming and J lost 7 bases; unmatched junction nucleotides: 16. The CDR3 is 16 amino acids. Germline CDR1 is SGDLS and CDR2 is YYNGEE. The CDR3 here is CASSAWETGDVRGYTF. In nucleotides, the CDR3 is TGTGCCAGCAGTGCCTGGGAGACAGGGGATGTGCGTGGCTACACCTTC.

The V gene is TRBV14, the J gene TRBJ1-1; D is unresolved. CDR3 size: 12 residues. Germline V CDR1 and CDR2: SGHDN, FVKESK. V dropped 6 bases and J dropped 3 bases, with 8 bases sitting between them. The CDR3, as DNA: TGTGCCAGCAGTTGGAGGTACACTGAAGCTTTCTTT. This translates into CASSWRYTEAFF.

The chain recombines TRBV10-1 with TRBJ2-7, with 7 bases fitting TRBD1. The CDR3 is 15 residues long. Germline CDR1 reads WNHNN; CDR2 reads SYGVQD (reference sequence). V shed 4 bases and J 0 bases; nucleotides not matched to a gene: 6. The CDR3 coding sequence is TGCGCCAGCAGTGTGACAGGGCGGGTCTCCTACGAGCAGTACTTC. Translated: CASSVTGRVSYEQYF.

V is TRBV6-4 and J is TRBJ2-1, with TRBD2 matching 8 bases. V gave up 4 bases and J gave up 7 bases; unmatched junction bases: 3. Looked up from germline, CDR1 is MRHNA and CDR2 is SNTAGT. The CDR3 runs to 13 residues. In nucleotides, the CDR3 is TGTGCCAGCAGTGTTGAGCGGGGGAATGAGCAGTTCTTC. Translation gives CASSVERGNEQFF.

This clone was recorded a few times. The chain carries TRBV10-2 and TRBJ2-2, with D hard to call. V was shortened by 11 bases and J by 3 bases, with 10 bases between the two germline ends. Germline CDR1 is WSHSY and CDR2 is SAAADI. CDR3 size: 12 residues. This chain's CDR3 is CAGEEDTGELFF. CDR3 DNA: TGCGCCGGAGAAGAGGACACCGGGGAGCTGTTTTTT.

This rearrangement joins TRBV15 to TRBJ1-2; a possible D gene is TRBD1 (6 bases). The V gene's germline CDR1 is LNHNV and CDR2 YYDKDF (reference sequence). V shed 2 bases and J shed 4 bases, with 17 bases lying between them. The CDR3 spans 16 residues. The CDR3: CATSRTSTGPGYGYTF. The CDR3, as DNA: TGTGCCACCAGCAGAACCTCAACAGGGCCCGGCTATGGCTACACCTTC.

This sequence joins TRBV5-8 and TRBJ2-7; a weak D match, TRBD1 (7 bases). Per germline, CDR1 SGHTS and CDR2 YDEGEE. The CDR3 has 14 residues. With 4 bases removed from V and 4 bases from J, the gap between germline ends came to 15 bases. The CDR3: CASSPETGRYEQYF. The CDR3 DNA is TGTGCCAGCAGCCCGGAGACAGGGAGGTACGAGCAGTACTTC.

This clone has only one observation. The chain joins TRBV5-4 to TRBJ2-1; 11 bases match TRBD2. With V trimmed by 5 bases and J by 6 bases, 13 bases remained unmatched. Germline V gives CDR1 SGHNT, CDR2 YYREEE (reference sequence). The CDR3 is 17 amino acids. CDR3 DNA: TGTGCCAGCAGTTCAATGATGGTAGCGGGGGGGCCCAATGAGCAGTTCTTC. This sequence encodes CASSSMMVAGGPNEQFF.

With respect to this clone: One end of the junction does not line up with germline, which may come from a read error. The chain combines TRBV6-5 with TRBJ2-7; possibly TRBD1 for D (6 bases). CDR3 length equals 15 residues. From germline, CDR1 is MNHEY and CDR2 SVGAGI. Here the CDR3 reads CVSSPGQTRANEQYF. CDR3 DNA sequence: TGTGTCAGCAGCCCCGGACAGACAAGAGCCAACGAGCAGTACTTC.

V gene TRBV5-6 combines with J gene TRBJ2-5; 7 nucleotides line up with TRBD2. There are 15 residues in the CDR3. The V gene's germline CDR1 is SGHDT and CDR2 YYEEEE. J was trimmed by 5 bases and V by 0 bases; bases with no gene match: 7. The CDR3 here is CASSLASGVVETQYF. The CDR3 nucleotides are TGTGCCAGCAGCTTGGCCAGCGGGGTTGTGGAGACCCAGTACTTC.

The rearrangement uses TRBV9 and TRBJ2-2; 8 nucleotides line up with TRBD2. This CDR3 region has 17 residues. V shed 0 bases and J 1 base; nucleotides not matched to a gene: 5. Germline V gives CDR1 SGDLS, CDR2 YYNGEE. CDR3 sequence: CASSVGASGGNTGELFF. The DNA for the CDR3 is TGTGCCAGCAGCGTAGGGGCGAGCGGGGGGAACACCGGGGAGCTGTTTTTT. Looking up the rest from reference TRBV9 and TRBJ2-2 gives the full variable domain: DSGVTQTPKHLITATGQRVTLRCSPRSGDLSVYWYQQSLDQGLQFLIQYYNGEERAKGNILERFSAQQFPDLHSELNLSSLELGDSALYFCASSVGASGGNTGELFFGEGSRLTVL.

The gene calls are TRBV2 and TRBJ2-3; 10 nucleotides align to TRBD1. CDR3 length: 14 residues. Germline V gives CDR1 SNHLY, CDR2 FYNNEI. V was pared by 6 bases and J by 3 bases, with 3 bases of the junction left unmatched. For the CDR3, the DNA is TGTGCCAGCAGAGGGACAGGGGTTACAGATACGCAGTATTTT. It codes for CASRGTGVTDTQYF.

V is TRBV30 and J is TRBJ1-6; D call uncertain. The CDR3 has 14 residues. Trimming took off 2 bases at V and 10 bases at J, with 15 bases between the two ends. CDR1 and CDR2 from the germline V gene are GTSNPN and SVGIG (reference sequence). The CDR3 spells CAWSPSGGGSPLHF. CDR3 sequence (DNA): TGTGCCTGGAGTCCATCGGGTGGAGGATCACCCCTCCACTTT.

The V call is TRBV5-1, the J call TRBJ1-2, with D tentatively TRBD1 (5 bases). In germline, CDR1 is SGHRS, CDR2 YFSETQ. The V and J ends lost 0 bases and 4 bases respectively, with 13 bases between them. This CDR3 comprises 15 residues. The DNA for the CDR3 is TGCGCCAGCAGCTTGGGGGCAGGGCAGGGCTATGGCTACACCTTC. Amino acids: CASSLGAGQGYGYTF.

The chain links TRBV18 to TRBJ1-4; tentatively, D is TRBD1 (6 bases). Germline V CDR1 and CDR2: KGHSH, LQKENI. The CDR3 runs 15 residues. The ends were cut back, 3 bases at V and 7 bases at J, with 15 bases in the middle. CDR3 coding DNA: TGTGCCAGCTCACCCCGACAGGATCCCGCTGAAAAACTGTTTTTT. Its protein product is CASSPRQDPAEKLFF.